These T cell receptor beta chains were read from a single sample in a study of vaccination and CD4 T cells after COVID-19. TCRdb reprocessed the PCR reads with MiXCR, giving one entry per CDR3 protein. In the table there are roughly 15,000 distinct CDR3 sequences, about 28% of which are singletons. The antigens these receptors bind are not known. The sequencing sample was made of cultured CD4+ T cells from blood. Source of these receptors: a human donor with COVID-19. Both conserved end residues are part of each CDR3. Each record gives: J gene, clone size, V gene, D gene, CDR3 length, CDR3 protein, CDR3 DNA. A D gene is named only where the DNA matches it firmly. The size of a clone is reported for some rows only, either as once, few or many, or as a class for expanded clones.

>TRBJ1-5|few|TRBV20-1|TRBD1|14
CSAKDRVGNQPQHF
TGCAGTGCAAAGGACAGGGTTGGCAATCAGCCCCAGCATTTT
>TRBJ2-4|few|TRBV27|TRBD2|15
CASSLGGGAKNIQYF
TGTGCCAGCAGTTTGGGCGGGGGGGCCAAAAACATTCAGTACTTC
>TRBJ2-2|.|TRBV27|.|17
CASSPNPGRGGPGELFF
TGTGCCAGCAGCCCAAACCCCGGTAGGGGGGGGCCCGGGGAGCTGTTTTTT
>TRBJ2-2|few|TRBV2|.|12
CASTRLAGELFF
TGTGCCAGCACGAGGTTGGCCGGGGAGCTGTTTTTT
>TRBJ1-2|medium-sized|TRBV6-1|.|15
CASSDSVPLPYGYTF
TGTGCCAGCAGTGACTCAGTCCCCTTACCGTATGGCTACACCTTC
>TRBJ1-1|few|TRBV6-1|.|16
CASSGRRRAPNTEAFF
TGTGCCAGCAGTGGCCGCCGACGGGCACCGAACACTGAAGCTTTCTTT
>TRBJ1-2|few|TRBV12-3/TRBV12-4|.|13
CASSLGASYGYTF
TGTGCCAGCAGTTTGGGGGCAAGCTATGGCTACACCTTC
>TRBJ2-3|.|TRBV12-3/TRBV12-4|.|15
CASSFPPSRTDTQYF
TGTGCCAGCAGTTTTCCCCCTTCCCGCACAGATACGCAGTATTTT
>TRBJ1-5|.|TRBV4-3|.|14
CASSQNGGNQPQHF
TGCGCCAGCAGCCAAAACGGGGGGAATCAGCCCCAGCATTTT
>TRBJ1-1|.|TRBV30|TRBD1|18
CAWIQPRGPFYMNTEAFF
TGTGCCTGGATTCAACCCAGGGGGCCCTTCTACATGAACACTGAAGCTTTCTTT
>TRBJ2-1|few|TRBV6-1|TRBD1|16
CASRPSGDRTYNEQFF
TGTGCCAGCAGACCTTCGGGGGACAGGACCTACAATGAGCAGTTCTTC